This TCR beta chain comes out of a study of CD8+CD57+ T cells in acquired aplastic anemia (dated by TCRdb to 2016 to 2019). About the investigation overall: DNA extracted from sorted CD4+ and CD8+ cells had a mean of approximately 3.3 ug, with a range of about 0.19 to 30 ug. A CD8+CD57+ expansion meant a frequency higher than the mean frequency seen in healthy subjects. Here is what the overall study found, with its caveats: CD8+ Simpson's diversity did not differ significantly between patients and healthy controls (P=0.060). Roughly 29 CD8+ CDR3 sequences were found in both patients and controls but appeared to be highly expressed in patients and within the immunodominant clones of the patients.

Patients chosen for sequencing had shown expansion of CD8+CD57+ cells by flow cytometry. All patients had severe acquired aplastic anemia diagnosed by International Study of Aplastic Anemia and Agranulocytosis and Camitta criteria. No therapy had been received by the patients at the time of blood sampling. In the study, sorted CD4+ and CD8+ blood T cells from patients with severe aplastic anemia and from healthy subjects underwent deep sequencing of TCR repertoires. Patients were enrolled in the USA under clinicaltrials.gov protocols 00001620, 01623167, 00001397, 00071045, 00081523 and 00961064. Ficoll-Paque density gradient centrifugation was used to isolate peripheral blood mononuclear cells. Before DNA extraction, CD4+ and CD8+ T cells were sorted with FACS or magnetic beads. About this clonotype itself: What antigen it recognizes has not been identified. Per-base qualities were not stored, and no clone one base away is much larger.

Trimming removed 6 bases from V and 5 bases from J; the gene matches leave 8 bases unexplained. Including the terminal cysteine and phenylalanine, the CDR3 comprises 15 residues. Just CDR3 DNA is preserved here, 45 bases in frame from base 1. Profiling of TCR beta VDJ combinations and CDR3 sequences used genomic DNA as the template. An Illumina HiSeq 2000 was the platform used for TCR repertoire sequencing. The paper's data handling went like this. Repertoires were assessed using TRBV/TRBJ rearrangement plots, CDR3 size and DJ length profiles, and Simpson's diversity index. The most abundant DNA sequence in the deep sequencing data was taken as the immunodominant clone. CDR3 amino acid sequences were screened for sharing across subjects and were compared with published repertoires and the VDJdb database. TCRdb reprocessed the public reads (quality trimming at Q25 with fastp, clone calling with MiXCR) and kept in-frame beta chains. Records with the same CDR3 protein are collapsed into one entry carrying the most frequent genes and DNA. TCRdb's processing, not the study's, gives the V and J calls here. In this sample the table shows around 430,000 distinct CDR3 sequences, approximately 33% of which occur a single time. 0.82% of the sample is held by the ten biggest clonotypes.

Sequencing input: sorted CD4+, CD8+, or CD8+CD57+ T cells (not recorded which) from PBMCs. This clonotype was obtained from a human donor with aplastic anemia. The V and J genes are TRBV12-3 or TRBV12-4 and TRBJ1-5, with 9 middle bases fitting TRBD1. The DNA reads as follows: TGTGCCAGCAGAAAGCCGGGACAGGGAGATCAGCCCCAGCATTTT. This translates into CASRKPGQGDQPQHF.